Following are 20 T cell receptor beta chains from one sample sequenced in a study of cytomegalovirus exposure and HLA in healthy donors. This PCR relied on a set of 60 Vbeta primers and 13 Jbeta primers. The assay was immunoSEQ multiplex PCR, and TCRdb's table has in-frame clones only and misses some. The sample records roughly 100,000 clones, over 60% being singletons. The sequenced sample was PBMCs. Receptors originate from a female donor in good health and CMV-seronegative.

This CDR3 is CASSLETRGYTEAFF. CDR3 nucleotides: TGTGCCAGCAGCTTAGAGACCAGAGGGTACACTGAAGCTTTCTTT. This chain joins TRBV7-9 and TRBJ1-1; no definite D call. Germline values: CDR1 SEHNR, CDR2 FQNEAQ (reference sequence). V lost 1 base, J lost 3 bases, and 12 bases lay in between. This CDR3 has 15 residues. Together with reference TRBV7-9 and TRBJ1-1, the CDR3 gives the full variable domain: DTGVSQNPRHKITKRGQNVTFRCDPISEHNRLYWYRQTLGQGPEFLTYFQNEAQLEKSRLLSDRFSAERPKGSFSTLEIQRTEQGDSAMYLCASSLETRGYTEAFFGQGTRLTVV.

This clone appeared once. The J gene is TRBJ1-2, the V gene TRBV2; TRBD1 might be the D (5 bases). V gave up 1 base and J gave up 7 bases, with 10 bases separating them. The germline CDR1 and CDR2 sequences are SNHLY and FYNNEI. The CDR3 extends over 13 amino acids. The CDR3 coding sequence is TGTGCCAGCAGTGAAGACTCCCAGGGTGGCTACACCTTC. Translating gives CASSEDSQGGYTF.

In its sample, this clone was seen once. This sequence joins TRBV28 and TRBJ1-5; tentative D call: TRBD1 (6 bases). Germline V gene data show CDR1 as MDHEN and CDR2 as SYDVKM. The CDR3 length is 15 residues. V was cut by 6 bases and J by 1 base, with 13 bases left in between. CDR3 DNA: TGTGCCAGCAGACCTATACAGGGAAGCAATCAGCCCCAGCATTTT. Its translation is CASRPIQGSNQPQHF.

The genes are TRBV2 and TRBJ2-7; TRBD2 matches 8 bases. Germline V gene sequence: CDR1 SNHLY, CDR2 FYNNEI. This CDR3 is 14 amino acids long. The trim removed 5 bases at V and 7 bases at J, leaving 10 bases unmatched. CDR3 nucleotide sequence: TGTGCCAGCAGTTTTAGCGGGGCCACGGGGGAGCAGTACTTC. Protein product: CASSFSGATGEQYF.

This clone showed up just a few times. This chain links TRBV4-1 with TRBJ2-7, with 8 bases identical to TRBD1. V gave up 4 bases and J gave up 1 base; unmatched junction bases: 12. The CDR3 totals 17 residues. Germline CDR1 reads MGHRA; CDR2 reads YSYEKL. CDR3 sequence (DNA): TGCGCCAGCAGCCCAAATTCCGGGACAGGTATTTCCTACGAGCAGTACTTC. This codes for CASSPNSGTGISYEQYF.

V gene TRBV19 combines with J gene TRBJ2-7; TRBD1 matches at 10 bases. The CDR3 sequence is 13 residues long. Trimming cost V 9 bases and J 3 bases; bases outside gene matches: 5. The germline V gene has CDR1 LNHDA and CDR2 SQIVND (reference sequence). For the CDR3, the DNA is TGTGCCAGCGTGGGACAGGGGAGCTACGAGCAGTACTTC. Translated, it gives CASVGQGSYEQYF. The entire variable domain, with the rest obtained from reference TRBV19 and TRBJ2-7, is as follows: DGGITQSPKYLFRKEGQNVTLSCEQNLNHDAMYWYRQDPGQGLRLIYYSQIVNDFQKGDIAEGYSVSREKKESFPLTVTSAQKNPTAFYLCASVGQGSYEQYFGPGTRLTVT.

As DNA, the CDR3 is TGTGCCTGGAGTGGATTCCCTCAGGGCTATGGCTACACCTTC. Amino acids: CAWSGFPQGYGYTF. V gene TRBV30 combines with J gene TRBJ1-2; D is possibly TRBD1 (5 bases). Deletions cut 1 base from V and 4 bases from J, with 13 bases between. The CDR3 consists of 14 residues. CDR1 GTSNPN and CDR2 SVGIG come from the germline V gene (reference sequence).

The chain joins TRBV5-4 to TRBJ2-1, with 11 bases lining up with TRBD2. V trimming: 4 bases; J trimming: 9 bases; junction bases outside the gene matches: 18. The CDR3 has 18 amino acids. The V gene's germline CDR1 is SGHNT and CDR2 YYREEE (reference sequence). The CDR3 reads CASSPGTSGPSTNIEQFF. The CDR3 DNA reads as TGTGCCAGCAGCCCCGGGACTAGCGGCCCCAGTACCAATATTGAGCAGTTCTTC.

The rearrangement links TRBV14 to TRBJ2-2; tentative D call: TRBD1 (5 bases). Germline V gives CDR1 SGHDN, CDR2 FVKESK. Trimming stripped 1 base from V and 4 bases from J, with 13 bases between. The CDR3 is made up of 16 amino acids. The CDR3, as DNA: TGTGCCAGCAGCCAAGTTTTAGACAGTCGCACCGGGGAGCTGTTTTTT. As protein: CASSQVLDSRTGELFF.

The chain is built from TRBV5-5 and TRBJ1-2; tentative D call: TRBD1 (5 bases). The CDR3 contains 13 residues. The germline gives CDR1 SGHKS, CDR2 YYEKEE (reference sequence). The V gene lost 5 bases and the J gene lost 6 bases, with 14 bases spanning the gap. CDR3 sequence: CASRFAGRDGYTF. The DNA of the CDR3 is TGTGCCAGCAGATTTGCGGGGCGGGATGGCTACACCTTC.

The CDR3 protein is CASSPLAGSWEQYF. CDR3 nucleotide sequence: TGTGCCAGCTCACCACTTGCAGGATCCTGGGAGCAGTACTTC. This sequence joins TRBV18 and TRBJ2-7; no reliable D call. The CDR3 consists of 14 residues. V was pared by 1 base and J by 7 bases, with 14 bases between. Germline-derived CDR1 and CDR2 are KGHSH and LQKENI.

Only one count was recorded for this clone. V and J are TRBV7-3 and TRBJ2-5; 12 nucleotides agree with TRBD2. The CDR3 consists of 17 residues. V lost 4 bases to trimming and J lost 1 base; unmatched junction nucleotides: 7. From germline, CDR1 is SGHTA and CDR2 FQGTGA. The CDR3 sequence: CASSSRTSGNTQETQYF. The CDR3 DNA sequence: TGTGCCAGCAGCTCCCGGACTAGCGGGAACACCCAAGAGACCCAGTACTTC. The variable domain in full, with the rest retrieved from reference TRBV7-3 and TRBJ2-5, is GAGVSQTPSNKVTEKGKYVELRCDPISGHTALYWYRQSLGQGPEFLIYFQGTGAADDSGLPNDRFFAVRPEGSVSTLKIQRTERGDSAVYLCASSSRTSGNTQETQYFGPGTRLLVL.

The table lists this clone with a count of one. The chain combines TRBV6-5 with TRBJ2-7; D possibly corresponds to TRBD1 (5 bases). Germline CDR1 is MNHEY and CDR2 is SVGAGI. CDR3 length: 11 residues. Deletions cut 6 bases from V and 10 bases from J, with 13 bases between. The CDR3 here is CASSSEWTQYF. DNA of the CDR3: TGTGCCAGCAGCTCCGAATGGACACAGTACTTC.

This rearrangement joins TRBV5-6 to TRBJ1-6, with TRBD1 identical over 9 bases. CDR1 is SGHDT and CDR2 is YYEEEE in the germline V gene. Trimming at V came to 4 bases and at J to 7 bases, leaving 3 bases not matched to a gene. The CDR3 extends over 14 amino acids. CDR3 region: CASSTGTGNSPLHF. The CDR3 DNA follows: TGTGCCAGCAGCACCGGGACAGGGAATTCACCCCTCCACTTT.

V gene TRBV2 combines with J gene TRBJ2-5, with D perhaps TRBD2 (6 bases). From germline, CDR1 is SNHLY and CDR2 FYNNEI. Trimming left V 1 base short and J 2 bases short, with 11 bases between. The CDR3 is 15 amino acids. The CDR3 region has the DNA TGTGCCAGCAGTGAAGGATGGAGGGCTCAAGAGACCCAGTACTTC. It yields the protein CASSEGWRAQETQYF. Variable domain in full (rest from reference TRBV2 and TRBJ2-5): EPEVTQTPSHQVTQMGQEVILRCVPISNHLYFYWYRQILGQKVEFLVSFYNNEISEKSEIFDDQFSVERPDGSNFTLKIRSTKLEDSAMYFCASSEGWRAQETQYFGPGTRLLVL.

The gene calls are TRBV5-5 and TRBJ2-6; TRBD2 matches 9 bases. Germline loops: CDR1 SGHKS, CDR2 YYEKEE (reference sequence). After removal of 0 bases from V and 1 base from J, the junction contained 8 bases not matched to a gene. The CDR3 sequence is 19 residues long. The CDR3 protein is CASSLVPASGISGANVLTF. CDR3 coding DNA: TGTGCCAGCAGCTTGGTCCCAGCTAGCGGGATATCTGGGGCCAACGTCCTGACTTTC.

The chain is built from TRBV7-3 and TRBJ1-2; D is possibly TRBD1 (5 bases). Germline loops: CDR1 SGHTA, CDR2 FQGTGA. The CDR3 sequence is 13 residues long. V was clipped by 7 bases and J by 4 bases, with 13 bases between them. CDR3: CASTAGVGYGYTF. As DNA, the CDR3 is TGTGCCAGCACCGCGGGGGTGGGCTATGGCTACACCTTC. The full variable domain, its missing parts supplied by reference TRBV7-3 and TRBJ1-2, is GAGVSQTPSNKVTEKGKYVELRCDPISGHTALYWYRQSLGQGPEFLIYFQGTGAADDSGLPNDRFFAVRPEGSVSTLKIQRTERGDSAVYLCASTAGVGYGYTFGSGTRLTVV.

The genes are TRBV6-1 and TRBJ2-7; maybe TRBD1 (7 bases). This CDR3 is 13 amino acids long. Germline CDR1 is MNHNS and CDR2 is SASEGT. The V and J ends lost 6 bases and 3 bases respectively, with 12 bases between them. CDR3 amino acids: CASRRRDSYEQYF. Here the CDR3 DNA reads TGTGCCAGCAGAAGGCGGGACAGCTACGAGCAGTACTTC.

The chain couples TRBV9 to TRBJ2-5; D perhaps matches TRBD2 (6 bases). CDR3 length: 14 amino acids. V lost 2 bases, J lost 4 bases, and 12 bases lay in between. CDR1 is SGDLS and CDR2 is YYNGEE in the germline V gene. The CDR3 region has the DNA TGTGCCAGCAGCGTTGCCCCGGGAGCAGAGACCCAGTACTTC. Amino acid sequence: CASSVAPGAETQYF.

This clone was observed a few times. The chain recombines TRBV30 with TRBJ2-7; D perhaps matches TRBD2 (5 bases). Germline-derived CDR1 and CDR2 are GTSNPN and SVGIG (reference sequence). There are 13 residues in the CDR3. Deletions cut 3 bases from V and 4 bases from J, with 13 bases between. CDR3 nucleotide sequence: TGTGCCTGGAGCCAAGGACTGAAATACGAGCAGTACTTC. Its translation is CAWSQGLKYEQYF.